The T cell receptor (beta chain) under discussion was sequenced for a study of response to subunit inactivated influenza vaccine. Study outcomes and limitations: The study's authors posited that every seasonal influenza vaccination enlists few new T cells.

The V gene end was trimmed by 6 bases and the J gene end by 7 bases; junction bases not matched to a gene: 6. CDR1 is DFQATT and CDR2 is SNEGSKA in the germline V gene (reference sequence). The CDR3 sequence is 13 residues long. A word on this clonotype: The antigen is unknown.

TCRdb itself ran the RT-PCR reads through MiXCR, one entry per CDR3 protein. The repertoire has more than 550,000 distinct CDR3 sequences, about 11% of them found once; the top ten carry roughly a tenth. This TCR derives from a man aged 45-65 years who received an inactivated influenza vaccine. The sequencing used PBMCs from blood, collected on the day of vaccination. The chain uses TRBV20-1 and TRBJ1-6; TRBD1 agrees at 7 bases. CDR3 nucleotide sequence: TGCAGTGCCGAACGGGACAGCAATTCACCCCTCCACTTT. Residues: CSAERDSNSPLHF.